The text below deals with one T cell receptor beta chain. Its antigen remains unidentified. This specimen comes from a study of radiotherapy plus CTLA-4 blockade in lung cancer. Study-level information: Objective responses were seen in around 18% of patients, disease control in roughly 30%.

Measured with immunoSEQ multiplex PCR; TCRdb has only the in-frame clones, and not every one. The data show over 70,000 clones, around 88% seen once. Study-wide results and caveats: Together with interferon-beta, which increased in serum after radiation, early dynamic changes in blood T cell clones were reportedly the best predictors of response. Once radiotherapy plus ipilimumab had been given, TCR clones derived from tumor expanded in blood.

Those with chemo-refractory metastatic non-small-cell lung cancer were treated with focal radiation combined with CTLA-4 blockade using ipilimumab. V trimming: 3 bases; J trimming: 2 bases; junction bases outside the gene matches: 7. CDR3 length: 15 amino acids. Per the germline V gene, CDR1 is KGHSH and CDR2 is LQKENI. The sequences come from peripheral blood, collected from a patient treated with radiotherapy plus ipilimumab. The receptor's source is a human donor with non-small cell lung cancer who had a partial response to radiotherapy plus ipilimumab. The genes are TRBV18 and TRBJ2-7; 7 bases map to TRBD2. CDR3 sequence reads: CASSPGLAEAYEQYV. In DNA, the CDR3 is TGTGCCAGCTCACCGGGGCTAGCGGAAGCCTACGAGCAGTACGTC.